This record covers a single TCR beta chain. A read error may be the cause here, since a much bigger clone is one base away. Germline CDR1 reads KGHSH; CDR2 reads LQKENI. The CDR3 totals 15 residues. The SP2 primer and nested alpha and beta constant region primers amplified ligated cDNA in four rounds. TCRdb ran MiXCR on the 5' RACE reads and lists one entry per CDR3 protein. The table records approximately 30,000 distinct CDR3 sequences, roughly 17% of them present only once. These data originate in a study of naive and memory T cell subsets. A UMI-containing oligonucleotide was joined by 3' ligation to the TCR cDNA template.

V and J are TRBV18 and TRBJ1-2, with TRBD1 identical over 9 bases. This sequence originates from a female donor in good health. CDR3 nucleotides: TGTGCCAGCTCACCAGGGGCACAGGGGGCCTATGGCGACACCTTC. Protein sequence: CASSPGAQGAYGDTF. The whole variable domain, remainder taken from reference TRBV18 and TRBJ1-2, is NAGVMQNPRHLVRRRGQEARLRCSPMKGHSHVYWYRQLPEEGLKFMVYLQKENIIDESGMPKERFSAEFPKEGPSILRIQQVVRGDSAAYFCASSPGAQGAYGDTFGSGTRLTVV.